This T cell receptor beta chain comes out of a study of blood T cell repertoires in COVID-19. Study in general: Acute-phase and convalescent COVID-19 samples originated in the United States, Italy and Spain. T cells, B-cell-depleted T cells, or PBMCs provided the cDNA or gDNA that served as material.

TCRdb's copy holds only in-frame clones and misses some; the assay was immunoSEQ multiplex PCR. The data contain around 200,000 clones, roughly 90% of them singletons. Germline V CDR1 and CDR2: LNHNV, YYDKDF (reference sequence). The CDR3 has 16 residues. Trimming shortened V by 0 bases and J by 5 bases, and 16 bases separated the two germline ends. Sequencing used peripheral blood. The receptor was isolated from a man between 65 and 80 years old with active or convalescent COVID-19. V usage is TRBV15 and J usage is TRBJ1-1; D is undetermined. In nucleotides, the CDR3 is TGTGCCACCAGCAGAGAGGTTGGACTGCGAGGGACTGAAGCTTTCTTT. Translating it yields CATSREVGLRGTEAFF.